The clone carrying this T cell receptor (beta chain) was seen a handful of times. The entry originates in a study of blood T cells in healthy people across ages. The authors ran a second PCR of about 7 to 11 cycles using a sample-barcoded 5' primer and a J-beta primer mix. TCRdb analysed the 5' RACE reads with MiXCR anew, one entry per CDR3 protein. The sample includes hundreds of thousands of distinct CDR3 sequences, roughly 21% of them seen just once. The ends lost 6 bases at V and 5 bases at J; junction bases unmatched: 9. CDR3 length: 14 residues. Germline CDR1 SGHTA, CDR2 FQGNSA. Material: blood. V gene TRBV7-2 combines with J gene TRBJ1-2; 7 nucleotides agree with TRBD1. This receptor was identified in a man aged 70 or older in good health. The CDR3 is CASRTTGAPYGYTF. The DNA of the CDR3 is TGTGCCAGCAGAACAACAGGGGCCCCTTATGGCTACACCTTC.